The 25 T cell receptor beta chains listed next were all sequenced from one sample in a study of PD-1 blockade in classical Hodgkin lymphoma. The table came from immunoSEQ multiplex PCR; TCRdb's copy has only in-frame clones and leaves some out. The sample holds about 110,000 clones, about 89% seen once. Each and every patient relapsed after autologous stem cell transplantation, and patients got differing brentuximab vedotin exposure. This material consisted of peripheral blood mononuclear cells (PBMCs), taken before the second cycle of nivolumab. Receptors were obtained from a human donor with classical Hodgkin lymphoma.

V and J are TRBV6-1 and TRBJ2-7; TRBD1 aligns across 7 bases. CDR1 and CDR2 from the germline V gene are MNHNS and SASEGT. The CDR3 has 15 amino acids. After removal of 3 bases from V and 1 base from J, the junction contained 6 bases not matched to a gene. CDR3 bases: TGTGCCAGCAGTGACAAAGGGACAGCTTCCTACGAGCAGTACTTC. It encodes CASSDKGTASYEQYF.

The chain is built from TRBV18 and TRBJ2-5; no clear D gene. Between the trimmed V and J ends, which lost 3 bases and 2 bases, there was a span of 13 bases. This CDR3 comprises 15 residues. Germline V gene data show CDR1 as KGHSH and CDR2 as LQKENI. CDR3 residues: CASSPLGTQQETQYF. The CDR3 DNA reads as TGTGCCAGCTCACCCCTGGGAACACAACAAGAGACCCAGTACTTC. Supplemented by reference TRBV18 and TRBJ2-5, the full variable domain reads NAGVMQNPRHLVRRRGQEARLRCSPMKGHSHVYWYRQLPEEGLKFMVYLQKENIIDESGMPKERFSAEFPKEGPSILRIQQVVRGDSAAYFCASSPLGTQQETQYFGPGTRLLVL.

The chain recombines TRBV19 with TRBJ2-1; D may correspond to TRBD1 or TRBD2 (5 bases each). Trimming stripped 5 bases from V and 8 bases from J, with 22 bases between. In germline, CDR1 is LNHDA, CDR2 SQIVND (reference sequence). The CDR3 sequence is 16 residues long. CDR3 sequence: CASSSGRPNPRDEQFF. CDR3 DNA: TGTGCCAGTAGTTCGGGACGCCCCAACCCCCGCGATGAGCAGTTCTTC.

The V and J genes are TRBV4-2 and TRBJ2-3; the D is unclear. Trimming left V 0 bases short and J 1 base short, with 8 bases between. Looked up from germline, CDR1 is LGHNA and CDR2 is YNFKEQ. The CDR3 has 15 residues. The CDR3 is CASSQDGRGTDTQYF. The CDR3 DNA follows: TGTGCCAGCAGCCAAGATGGTAGGGGCACAGATACGCAGTATTTT.

V gene TRBV7-8 combines with J gene TRBJ2-2; D ambiguous. Germline loops: CDR1 SGHVS, CDR2 FQNEAQ. Trimming took 10 bases from V and 1 from J, leaving 19 bases between them. The CDR3 spans 16 residues. CDR3 nucleotides: TGTGCCATCCTCTCCCCCGGCGGAAGGAACACCGGGGAGCTGTTTTTT. Amino acid sequence: CAILSPGGRNTGELFF.

The J gene is TRBJ1-1, the V gene TRBV5-1; a weak D match, TRBD1 (6 bases). Germline values: CDR1 SGHRS, CDR2 YFSETQ. There are 14 residues in the CDR3. V lost 0 bases to trimming and J lost 4 bases, with 10 bases between them. CDR3 in amino acids: CASSLVRGGTEAFF. As DNA, the CDR3 is TGCGCCAGCAGCTTGGTCAGGGGCGGCACTGAAGCTTTCTTT.

The rearrangement joins TRBV30 to TRBJ1-4, with 9 bases matching TRBD1. V lost 2 bases to trimming and J lost 8 bases; unmatched junction nucleotides: 18. This CDR3 spans 18 amino acids. Germline loops: CDR1 GTSNPN, CDR2 SVGIG (reference sequence). The CDR3 DNA sequence: TGTGCCTGGAGTAACCCAAGGGGGGGACAGGGATTAGAAGAAAAACTGTTTTTT. Translating gives CAWSNPRGGQGLEEKLFF.

The V call is TRBV4-3, the J call TRBJ2-3; TRBD1 might be the D (5 bases). Germline lookup yields CDR1 LGHNA and CDR2 YSLEER. Trimming took 6 bases from V and 3 from J, leaving 13 bases between them. The CDR3 contains 14 residues. CDR3 loop: CASRRVTGTDTQYF. The CDR3 coding sequence is TGCGCCAGCAGAAGGGTTACAGGAACAGATACGCAGTATTTT.

The chain employs TRBV30 and TRBJ1-2; no definite D call. This CDR3 has 14 residues. Germline loops: CDR1 GTSNPN, CDR2 SVGIG (reference sequence). V was shortened by 1 base and J by 1 base, with 10 bases between the two germline ends. The CDR3 region has the DNA TGTGCCTGGAGTGCTTCCCCGGGTAACTATGGCTACACCTTC. This gives the protein CAWSASPGNYGYTF. Filled out from reference TRBV30 and TRBJ1-2, the complete variable domain reads SQTIHQWPATLVQPVGSPLSLECTVEGTSNPNLYWYRQAAGRGLQLLFYSVGIGQISSEVPQNLSASRPQDRQFILSSKKLLLSDSGFYLCAWSASPGNYGYTFGSGTRLTVV.

This chain uses TRBV6-5 with TRBJ2-3; D call uncertain. V lost 2 bases to trimming and J lost 1 base, with 7 bases between them. The CDR3 is made up of 14 amino acids. Per the germline V gene, CDR1 is MNHEY and CDR2 is SVGAGI. The CDR3 coding sequence is TGTGCCAGCAGTTACAAACAGCGCACAGATACGCAGTATTTT. The encoded protein is CASSYKQRTDTQYF.

The rearrangement uses TRBV10-2 and TRBJ2-1; the D gene is possibly TRBD1 (5 bases). This CDR3 comprises 14 residues. Deletions cut 5 bases from V and 2 bases from J, with 10 bases between. Looked up from germline, CDR1 is WSHSY and CDR2 is SAAADI. CDR3 protein: CASSQGNPYNEQFF. CDR3 coding DNA: TGCGCCAGCAGTCAGGGAAACCCCTACAATGAGCAGTTCTTC.

The rearrangement joins TRBV10-1 to TRBJ2-5, with 10 nucleotides matching TRBD2. This CDR3 spans 17 amino acids. Germline V lookup: CDR1 WNHNN, CDR2 SYGVQD (reference sequence). V was pared by 5 bases and J by 4 bases, with 13 bases of the junction left unmatched. CDR3: CASSRSSGSPERETQYF. CDR3 sequence (DNA): TGCGCCAGCAGTAGATCTAGCGGGAGCCCTGAACGAGAGACCCAGTACTTC.

The rearrangement links TRBV5-1 to TRBJ2-5; D unclear. The CDR3 spans 15 residues. V was cut by 0 bases and J by 0 bases, with 9 bases left in between. Germline-derived CDR1 and CDR2 are SGHRS and YFSETQ. The CDR3 here is CASSLGAANQETQYF. CDR3 DNA: TGCGCCAGCAGCTTGGGGGCAGCTAACCAAGAGACCCAGTACTTC. Variable domain in full (rest from reference TRBV5-1 and TRBJ2-5): KAGVTQTPRYLIKTRGQQVTLSCSPISGHRSVSWYQQTPGQGLQFLFEYFSETQRNKGNFPGRFSGRQFSNSRSEMNVSTLELGDSALYLCASSLGAANQETQYFGPGTRLLVL.

This chain uses TRBV18 with TRBJ1-2; D may be TRBD1 (6 bases). Germline V gene data show CDR1 as KGHSH and CDR2 as LQKENI. The germline V and J ends were trimmed by 3 bases and 4 bases, with 9 bases remaining between them. The CDR3 runs 13 residues. CDR3 nucleotides: TGTGCCAGCTCACCCCGGGACACCTATGGCTACACCTTC. Encoded protein: CASSPRDTYGYTF.

The chain combines TRBV14 with TRBJ1-1; D call uncertain. V lost 3 bases, J lost 11 bases, and 13 bases lay in between. The CDR3 sequence is 12 residues long. Germline V gene sequence: CDR1 SGHDN, CDR2 FVKESK. CDR3 sequence reads: CASSHTRVAAFF. CDR3 nucleotide sequence: TGTGCCAGCAGCCACACCCGGGTGGCGGCTTTCTTT.

The V gene is TRBV30, the J gene TRBJ1-2; 7 bases are shared with TRBD1. The germline V gene encodes CDR1 GTSNPN and CDR2 SVGIG (reference sequence). The V gene end was trimmed by 4 bases and the J gene end by 2 bases; junction bases not matched to a gene: 7. The length of the CDR3 is 14 residues. CDR3 protein: CAWNYGGGNYGYTF. The CDR3 nucleotides are TGTGCCTGGAACTATGGAGGGGGCAACTATGGCTACACCTTC.

The chain is built from TRBV11-3 and TRBJ2-3, with TRBD1 matching over 8 bases. The CDR3 runs 14 residues. With V trimmed by 6 bases and J by 1 base, 3 bases remained unmatched. CDR1 is SGHNT, CDR2 YENEEA, per germline. This CDR3 is CASSPDRGTDTQYF. In DNA, the CDR3 is TGTGCCAGCAGTCCGGACAGGGGCACAGATACGCAGTATTTT. Full variable domain (rest looked up from reference TRBV11-3 and TRBJ2-3): EAGVVQSPRYKIIEKKQPVAFWCNPISGHNTLYWYLQNLGQGPELLIRYENEEAVDDSQLPKDRFSAERLKGVDSTLKIQPAELGDSAVYLCASSPDRGTDTQYFGPGTRLTVL.

V and J are TRBV19 and TRBJ2-1; TRBD1 matches 10 bases. The CDR3 is made up of 15 amino acids. Germline CDR1 reads LNHDA; CDR2 reads SQIVND (reference sequence). With 9 bases clipped from V and 9 bases from J, the junction kept 14 bases outside the gene matches. The CDR3 nucleotides read TGTGCCAGCAGGGGAGACAGGGGGCGGAATGGTGAGCAGTTCTTC. Its protein is CASRGDRGRNGEQFF.

This chain joins TRBV28 and TRBJ2-7; D is unresolved. The V and J ends lost 2 bases and 0 bases respectively, with 5 bases between them. This CDR3 has 13 residues. The germline gives CDR1 MDHEN, CDR2 SYDVKM. The CDR3 DNA is TGTGCCAGCAGTTTACATGTCTCCTACGAGCAGTACTTC. Its protein is CASSLHVSYEQYF.

In this sample, this clone is medium-sized. The genes are TRBV30 and TRBJ2-5; no firm D call. V gave up 5 bases and J gave up 7 bases, with 17 bases separating them. Germline lookup yields CDR1 GTSNPN and CDR2 SVGIG (reference sequence). The CDR3 is made up of 13 amino acids. CDR3 DNA sequence: TGTGCCTGGGGTAACACCCACGACGGGACCCAGTACTTC. Translated, it gives CAWGNTHDGTQYF. Complete variable domain (other parts from reference TRBV30 and TRBJ2-5): SQTIHQWPATLVQPVGSPLSLECTVEGTSNPNLYWYRQAAGRGLQLLFYSVGIGQISSEVPQNLSASRPQDRQFILSSKKLLLSDSGFYLCAWGNTHDGTQYFGPGTRLLVL.

J is TRBJ1-1 and V is TRBV5-4; a possible D gene is TRBD1 (6 bases). This CDR3 has 15 residues. Trimming left V 5 bases short and J 0 bases short, with 14 bases between. CDR1 SGHNT and CDR2 YYREEE come from the germline V gene (reference sequence). CDR3: CASRRPGQLNTEAFF. CDR3 coding DNA: TGTGCCAGCAGGCGCCCTGGACAGTTGAACACTGAAGCTTTCTTT. The full variable domain, in which reference TRBV5-4 and TRBJ1-1 provide the parts outside the CDR3, is ETGVTQSPTHLIKTRGQQVTLRCSSQSGHNTVSWYQQALGQGPQFIFQYYREEENGRGNFPPRFSGLQFPNYSSELNVNALELDDSALYLCASRRPGQLNTEAFFGQGTRLTVV.

The table lists this clone with a few counts. The chain combines TRBV23-1 with TRBJ2-7, with TRBD1 as a possible D gene (6 bases). TRBV23-1 is designated an ORF whose function remains uncertain. There are 13 residues in the CDR3. With 9 bases removed from V and 2 bases from J, the gap between germline ends came to 14 bases. The chain's CDR3 is CARTKWTAYEQYF. CDR3 nucleotide sequence: TGCGCCAGGACGAAATGGACAGCCTACGAGCAGTACTTC.

This sequence joins TRBV5-1 and TRBJ1-3; D unclear. V lost 0 bases and J 5 bases, leaving 9 bases between the germline ends. Germline V lookup: CDR1 SGHRS, CDR2 YFSETQ. The CDR3 sequence is 14 residues long. The CDR3 protein is CASSLVDNRNTIYF. CDR3 sequence (DNA): TGCGCCAGCAGCTTGGTCGACAACAGAAACACCATATATTTT. The whole variable domain, filled in from reference TRBV5-1 and TRBJ1-3, reads KAGVTQTPRYLIKTRGQQVTLSCSPISGHRSVSWYQQTPGQGLQFLFEYFSETQRNKGNFPGRFSGRQFSNSRSEMNVSTLELGDSALYLCASSLVDNRNTIYFGEGSWLTVV.

The chain recombines TRBV4-3 with TRBJ1-4, with a tentative D call TRBD1 (5 bases). This CDR3 is 16 amino acids long. Germline assignment: CDR1 LGHNA and CDR2 YSLEER. The germline V and J ends were trimmed by 3 bases and 1 base, with 12 bases remaining between them. DNA for the CDR3: TGCGCCAGCAGCCATGCGGGGGTCGGAACTAATGAAAAACTGTTTTTT. Protein sequence: CASSHAGVGTNEKLFF.

The genes are TRBV7-2 and TRBJ1-2, with D possibly TRBD1 on 5 matching bases. V was shortened by 5 bases and J by 8 bases, with 18 bases between the two germline ends. Germline assignment: CDR1 SGHTA and CDR2 FQGNSA. There are 14 residues in the CDR3. CDR3 residues: CASSPPARRGGYTF. The CDR3 DNA is TGTGCCAGCAGCCCACCGGCCCGGCGGGGCGGCTACACCTTC.